This TCR beta chain came from a study of T cell responses to AZD1222 COVID-19 vaccine. Findings and caveats of the study: Vaccine-associated CD4 TCRs ranged over spike, dominating at 160-218 and 743-854. The donor group comprised mostly white British people and more females; the analysis possibly underestimated clonal diversity. Only after the peak T cell response were repertoires sampled.

Germline-derived CDR1 and CDR2 are SGHTA and FQGTGA. This CDR3 has 15 amino acids. The trim removed 5 bases at V and 5 bases at J, leaving 2 bases unmatched. On this clone: Antigen: not known.

Sequencing was performed with immunoSEQ multiplex PCR; in TCRdb, only in-frame clones are kept and a portion is missing. The table includes 150,000 to 200,000 clones, 70% to 90% detected once. This TCR was recovered from an adult in good health. The source was peripheral blood, collected on day 0 of AZD1222 vaccination. The genes are TRBV7-3 and TRBJ2-5; 16 bases are shared with TRBD2. The CDR3 region has the DNA TGTGCCAGCAGCGCGGGACTAGCGGGAGGGGAGACCCAGTACTTC. It is translated as CASSAGLAGGETQYF. Supplemented by reference TRBV7-3 and TRBJ2-5, the full variable domain reads GAGVSQTPSNKVTEKGKYVELRCDPISGHTALYWYRQSLGQGPEFLIYFQGTGAADDSGLPNDRFFAVRPEGSVSTLKIQRTERGDSAVYLCASSAGLAGGETQYFGPGTRLLVL.